This T cell receptor (beta chain) originates from a study of T cell responses to AZD1222 COVID-19 vaccine. Study-wide points: The study sampled repertoires only after the peak T cell response. Regions 160-218 and 743-854 dominated among vaccine-associated CD4 TCRs spanning spike. Donors were chiefly white British, with a greater number of females, and clonal diversity was perhaps underestimated. Increases in Spike-specific TCR breadth and depth were seen after two AZD1222 doses.

The CDR3 loop spans 16 amino acids. V was pared by 3 bases and J by 0 bases, with 2 bases of the junction left unmatched. The germline CDR1 and CDR2 sequences are KGHSH and LQKENI. Profiling relied on immunoSEQ multiplex PCR, and the TCRdb table lists in-frame clones only, not all of them. Of 65,000 to 70,000 clones listed, over 60% were seen once; the top ten hold 9% to 13%. On this clone itself: No antigen is known for it.

The starting material was peripheral blood, obtained on day 0 of AZD1222 vaccination. The sequence was collected from an adult in good health. The chain combines TRBV18 with TRBJ1-5; 10 bases map to TRBD1. CDR3: CASSPDRGYSNQPQHF. The CDR3 DNA follows: TGTGCCAGCTCACCGGACAGGGGGTATAGCAATCAGCCCCAGCATTTT.